This entry features one T cell receptor (beta chain) sequence. Antigen: not known. This sample is part of a study of monozygotic twins with inflammatory bowel disease. CDR3 length: 13 residues. CDR1 is LGHNA, CDR2 YSLEER, per germline. Study findings and constraints: Patient repertoires may carry noise from differing immunosuppressive treatments.

PCR of TCRalpha and TCRbeta cDNA was nested, with two rounds of 16 and 9 cycles. TCRdb reworked the 5' RACE reads into one entry per CDR3 protein, no DNA. The sample table sets out around 450,000 distinct CDR3 sequences. Sequences were obtained from blood. The sequence was collected from a human donor with ulcerative colitis or Crohn's disease, or a healthy co-twin of an affected twin (not recorded which). The chain links TRBV4-3 to TRBJ2-7; the TCRdb D gene call, TRBD1, has no DNA to confirm it. CDR3 in amino acids: CASSIRGSDEQYF.